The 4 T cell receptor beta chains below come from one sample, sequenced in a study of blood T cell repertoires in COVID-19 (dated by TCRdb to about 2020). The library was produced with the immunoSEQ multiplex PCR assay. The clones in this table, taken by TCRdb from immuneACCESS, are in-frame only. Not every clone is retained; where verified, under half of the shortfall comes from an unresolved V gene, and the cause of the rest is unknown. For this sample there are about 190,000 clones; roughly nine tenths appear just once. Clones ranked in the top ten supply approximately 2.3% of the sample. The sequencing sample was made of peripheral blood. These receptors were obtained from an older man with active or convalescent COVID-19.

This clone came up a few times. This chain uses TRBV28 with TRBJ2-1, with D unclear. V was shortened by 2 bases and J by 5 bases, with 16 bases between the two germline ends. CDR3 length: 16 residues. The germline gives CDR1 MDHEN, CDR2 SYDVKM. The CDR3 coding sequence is TGTGCCAGCAGTTTAGGGCCACCTCTCTGGCACAATGAGCAGTTCTTC. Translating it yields CASSLGPPLWHNEQFF.

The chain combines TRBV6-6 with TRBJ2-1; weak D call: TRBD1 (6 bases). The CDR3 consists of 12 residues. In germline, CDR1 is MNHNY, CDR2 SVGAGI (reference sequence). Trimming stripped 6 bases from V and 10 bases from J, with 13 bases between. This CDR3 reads CASSLQGLEQFF. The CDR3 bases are TGTGCCAGCAGCTTACAGGGTTTAGAGCAGTTCTTC.

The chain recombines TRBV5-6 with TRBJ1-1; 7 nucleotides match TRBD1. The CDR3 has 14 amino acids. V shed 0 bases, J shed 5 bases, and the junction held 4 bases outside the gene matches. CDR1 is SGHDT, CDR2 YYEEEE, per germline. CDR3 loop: CASSLDRQGTEAFF. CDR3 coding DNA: TGTGCCAGCAGCTTGGATAGACAGGGAACTGAAGCTTTCTTT.

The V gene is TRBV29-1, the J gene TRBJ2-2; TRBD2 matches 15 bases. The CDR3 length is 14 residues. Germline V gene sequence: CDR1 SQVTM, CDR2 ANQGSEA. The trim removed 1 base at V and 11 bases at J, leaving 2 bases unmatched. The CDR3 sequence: CSVEGTSGRGELFF. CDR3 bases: TGCAGCGTTGAAGGGACTAGCGGGAGGGGCGAGCTGTTTTTT.